These 27 T cell receptor beta chains were sequenced from one sample in a study of blood T cell repertoires in COVID-19. The assay was immunoSEQ multiplex PCR, and TCRdb's table has in-frame clones only and misses some. The repertoire holds around 220,000 clones, with around 82% as singletons. The specimen was peripheral blood. Receptors were obtained from a woman over 75 with active or convalescent COVID-19.

This sequence joins TRBV29-1 and TRBJ2-5; 13 positions match TRBD2. This CDR3 is built from 17 residues. With 7 bases clipped from V and 5 bases from J, the junction kept 16 bases outside the gene matches. Germline CDR1 and CDR2: SQVTM and ANQGSEA. The CDR3 reads CSARGGLAGAEGETQYF. The CDR3 bases are TGCAGCGCTAGAGGCGGACTAGCGGGGGCCGAGGGCGAGACCCAGTACTTC. Combining the CDR3 with reference TRBV29-1 and TRBJ2-5 gives the whole variable domain SAVISQKPSRDICQRGTSLTIQCQVDSQVTMMFWYRQQPGQSLTLIATANQGSEATYESGFVIDKFPISRPNLTFSTLTVSNMSPEDSSIYLCSARGGLAGAEGETQYFGPGTRLLVL.

This clone was found a few times. The gene calls are TRBV27 and TRBJ1-5, with D maybe TRBD1 (5 bases). Germline V gene data show CDR1 as MNHEY and CDR2 as SMNVEV (reference sequence). The CDR3 consists of 15 residues. The V end was cut by 2 bases, the J end by 2 bases, with 10 bases between. The CDR3 sequence is CASSLTRAGNQPQHF. Written as DNA, the CDR3 is TGTGCCAGCAGTTTAACCAGGGCGGGCAATCAGCCCCAGCATTTT.

The rearrangement joins TRBV14 to TRBJ1-1, with 8 bases lining up with TRBD1. The CDR3 extends over 15 amino acids. Germline V gene sequence: CDR1 SGHDN, CDR2 FVKESK. The trim removed 2 bases at V and 3 bases at J, leaving 5 bases unmatched. The CDR3 DNA reads TGTGCCAGCAGCCAAAGGACAGGGTGGGACACTGAAGCTTTCTTT. Translated: CASSQRTGWDTEAFF.

The chain has TRBV29-1 and TRBJ2-1, with TRBD2 identical over 8 bases. CDR1 and CDR2 (germline): SQVTM, ANQGSEA. Germline trimming cut 4 bases from V and 4 bases from J; bases unmatched to any gene: 6. The CDR3 totals 14 residues. CDR3 protein: CSVVPGGGYNEQFF. The CDR3 bases are TGCAGCGTTGTTCCCGGGGGGGGTTACAATGAGCAGTTCTTC.

The V and J genes are TRBV20-1 and TRBJ1-5; D is uncertain. The CDR3 length is 13 residues. V lost 3 bases to trimming and J lost 0 bases, with 6 bases between them. CDR1 is DFQATT, CDR2 SNEGSKA, per germline (reference sequence). The CDR3 reads CSASSDSNQPQHF. CDR3 DNA sequence: TGCAGTGCTAGTTCAGATAGCAATCAGCCCCAGCATTTT.

This chain links TRBV28 with TRBJ1-6; 10 bases are shared with TRBD1. The CDR3 spans 16 residues. In germline, CDR1 is MDHEN, CDR2 SYDVKM. The V and J ends lost 7 bases and 4 bases, in that order; junction bases with no gene match: 7. The CDR3 nucleotides are TGTGCCAGCAACCGACAGGGGGCCCAATATAATTCACCCCTCCACTTT. Its protein is CASNRQGAQYNSPLHF.

The V call is TRBV29-1, the J call TRBJ1-2, with unresolved D. Germline V gene sequence: CDR1 SQVTM, CDR2 ANQGSEA. Trimming removed 5 bases from V and 8 bases from J, with 12 bases in between. CDR3 length equals 11 residues. Written as DNA, the CDR3 is TGCAGCGTTAGTGGGCGCGAGGGCTACACCTTC. As protein: CSVSGREGYTF. The entire variable domain, with the rest obtained from reference TRBV29-1 and TRBJ1-2, is as follows: SAVISQKPSRDICQRGTSLTIQCQVDSQVTMMFWYRQQPGQSLTLIATANQGSEATYESGFVIDKFPISRPNLTFSTLTVSNMSPEDSSIYLCSVSGREGYTFGSGTRLTVV.

The chain recombines TRBV6-5 with TRBJ1-1; tentative D call: TRBD1 (6 bases). Trimming left V 2 bases short and J 2 bases short, with 12 bases between. The germline V gene has CDR1 MNHEY and CDR2 SVGAGI. CDR3 length: 15 amino acids. The CDR3 bases are TGTGCCAGCAGTTACGGGGGCCTACGAAACACTGAAGCTTTCTTT. As protein: CASSYGGLRNTEAFF.

The V call is TRBV7-9, the J call TRBJ2-3, with a weak D call TRBD2 (6 bases). The CDR3 length is 15 residues. Between the trimmed V and J ends, which lost 0 bases and 5 bases, there was a span of 12 bases. Germline V gene sequence: CDR1 SEHNR, CDR2 FQNEAQ (reference sequence). In DNA form, the CDR3 reads TGTGCCAGCAGCTTAGCAGAGACTAGAAAAGATACGCAGTATTTT. Amino acids: CASSLAETRKDTQYF.

This clone was detected a few times. The gene calls are TRBV19 and TRBJ1-6; D gene unclear. Trimming stripped 3 bases from V and 5 bases from J, with 8 bases between. CDR3 size: 14 residues. The germline CDR1 and CDR2 sequences are LNHDA and SQIVND (reference sequence). CDR3 sequence: CASSIVGDNSPLHF. CDR3 nucleotides: TGTGCCAGTAGTATCGTCGGGGATAATTCACCCCTCCACTTT. Full variable domain (outside the CDR3, taken from reference TRBV19 and TRBJ1-6): DGGITQSPKYLFRKEGQNVTLSCEQNLNHDAMYWYRQDPGQGLRLIYYSQIVNDFQKGDIAEGYSVSREKKESFPLTVTSAQKNPTAFYLCASSIVGDNSPLHFGNGTRLTVT.

The chain combines TRBV25-1 with TRBJ2-7, with D tentatively TRBD1 (6 bases). CDR3 length: 15 residues. Trimming took off 1 base at V and 2 bases at J, with 12 bases between the two ends. Germline lookup yields CDR1 MGHDK and CDR2 SYGVNS. CDR3 DNA: TGTGCCAGCAGTGAATCCGGGACATTAGCCTACGAGCAGTACTTC. The encoded protein is CASSESGTLAYEQYF.

The chain carries TRBV5-1 and TRBJ1-4; TRBD1 is a possible D gene (5 bases). This CDR3 spans 15 amino acids. Germline assignment: CDR1 SGHRS and CDR2 YFSETQ. The V gene lost 4 bases and the J gene lost 7 bases, with 17 bases spanning the gap. CDR3 loop: CASSATGGVVEKLFF. CDR3 in DNA: TGCGCCAGCAGCGCGACCGGGGGAGTAGTTGAAAAACTGTTTTTT.

The chain employs TRBV6-4 and TRBJ1-5; 8 bases map to TRBD1. From germline, CDR1 is MRHNA and CDR2 SNTAGT. J gave up 4 bases and V 4 bases, and 12 bases lay outside the gene matches. This CDR3 contains 17 residues. The CDR3 loop reads CASSGTIMTGENQPQHF. The DNA of the CDR3 is TGTGCCAGCAGTGGAACAATTATGACAGGGGAAAATCAGCCCCAGCATTTT.

The CDR3 sequence: CAWSTQGEKLFF. DNA of the CDR3: TGTGCCTGGAGCACCCAGGGAGAAAAACTGTTTTTT. The chain joins TRBV30 to TRBJ1-4, with D perhaps matching TRBD1 (5 bases). V lost 3 bases, J lost 8 bases, and 10 bases lay in between. The CDR3 totals 12 residues. In germline, CDR1 is GTSNPN, CDR2 SVGIG (reference sequence).

The CDR3 DNA reads TGTGCCAGCAGTGAGACAGGGTTGAATTCCAACTATGGCTACACCTTC. Translation: CASSETGLNSNYGYTF. The chain uses TRBV2 and TRBJ1-2; TRBD1 matches 7 bases. CDR1 is SNHLY and CDR2 is FYNNEI in the germline V gene. V lost 3 bases to trimming and J lost 2 bases; unmatched junction nucleotides: 9. CDR3 length: 16 amino acids.

The V gene is TRBV19, the J gene TRBJ2-3; 9 nucleotides agree with TRBD1. The CDR3 length is 15 residues. The V segment lost 6 bases and the J segment 0 bases; nucleotides outside the gene matches: 4. Germline V CDR1 and CDR2: LNHDA, SQIVND (reference sequence). CDR3 DNA: TGTGCCAGTAGGGGGACAGGGACTAGCACAGATACGCAGTATTTT. Protein product: CASRGTGTSTDTQYF.

This clone was counted a few times. In the same sample, other DNA sequences code for this CDR3. V gene TRBV5-1 combines with J gene TRBJ1-3, with D perhaps TRBD1 (5 bases). The CDR3 is 13 residues long. Germline CDR1 SGHRS, CDR2 YFSETQ. Trimming pared 1 base from V and 7 bases from J, leaving 9 bases between. The CDR3 DNA is TGCGCCAGCAGCTTGCCGGGGGAGAACACCATATATTTT. Translated, it gives CASSLPGENTIYF.

The chain carries TRBV5-5 and TRBJ2-3; D might be TRBD2 (5 bases). This CDR3 comprises 16 residues. Trimming left V 5 bases short and J 6 bases short, with 22 bases between. Germline V gene data show CDR1 as SGHKS and CDR2 as YYEKEE (reference sequence). The CDR3, as DNA: TGTGCCAGCAGACCTACCCGGGAAAGTCCACCGGATACGCAGTATTTT. This translates into CASRPTRESPPDTQYF.

V gene TRBV6-5 combines with J gene TRBJ2-2; 8 bases map to TRBD1. V lost 7 bases, J lost 6 bases, and 4 bases stayed unmatched. This CDR3 comprises 13 residues. Germline V gene lookup returns CDR1 MNHEY and CDR2 SVGAGI. The CDR3, as DNA: TGTGCCAGCACGATCAGGGGGCCCGGGGAGCTGTTTTTT. As protein: CASTIRGPGELFF.

This clone has a single count. The chain is built from TRBV24-1 and TRBJ1-5, with D possibly TRBD1 on 6 matching bases. The CDR3 sequence is 16 residues long. V was clipped by 8 bases and J by 2 bases, with 18 bases between them. The V gene's germline CDR1 is KGHDR and CDR2 SFDVKD. The CDR3 sequence is CATTPYGGVGNQPQHF. As DNA, the CDR3 is TGTGCCACCACCCCGTATGGGGGCGTTGGCAATCAGCCCCAGCATTTT.

The chain uses TRBV7-9 and TRBJ2-7; the D is unclear. V dropped 7 bases and J dropped 2 bases, with 18 bases sitting between them. From germline, CDR1 is SEHNR and CDR2 FQNEAQ (reference sequence). The length of the CDR3 is 15 residues. The chain's CDR3 is CASNTENPSPYEQYF. DNA of the CDR3: TGTGCCAGCAACACGGAGAATCCGAGCCCCTACGAGCAGTACTTC.

The chain recombines TRBV5-6 with TRBJ1-4; D is possibly TRBD1 (6 bases). Germline CDR1 reads SGHDT; CDR2 reads YYEEEE. Trimming stripped 4 bases from V and 4 bases from J, with 14 bases between. The CDR3 runs to 15 residues. The CDR3 bases are TGTGCCAGCAGCCTCGGACAGATCGGTAATGAAAAACTGTTTTTT. It codes for CASSLGQIGNEKLFF.

The chain links TRBV2 to TRBJ2-5; a possible D gene is TRBD2 (5 bases). The CDR3 runs 15 residues. The germline V gene has CDR1 SNHLY and CDR2 FYNNEI. The V end lost 4 bases, the J end lost 5 bases, and 17 bases lay between the germline ends. The CDR3 protein is CASSGQSSLGETQYF. The CDR3 nucleotides are TGTGCCAGCAGTGGTCAATCTAGCTTGGGGGAGACCCAGTACTTC.

The chain is built from TRBV2 and TRBJ1-5; tentatively, D is TRBD1 (6 bases). Germline lookup yields CDR1 SNHLY and CDR2 FYNNEI. The CDR3 runs to 14 residues. Trimming cost V 2 bases and J 3 bases, with 8 bases left between them. CDR3 coding DNA: TGTGCCAGCAGTGAATCAGGGGACAATCAGCCCCAGCATTTT. This translates into CASSESGDNQPQHF.

J is TRBJ1-4 and V is TRBV28; TRBD1 is a possible D gene (6 bases). This CDR3 is 15 amino acids long. From germline, CDR1 is MDHEN and CDR2 SYDVKM. V lost 2 bases and J lost 8, with 15 bases in between. As DNA, the CDR3 is TGTGCCAGCAGTTTACCATCAGGGGCTGGCGAAAAACTGTTTTTT. Residues: CASSLPSGAGEKLFF.

This clone occurred a few times. The chain employs TRBV28 and TRBJ2-7; 10 bases are shared with TRBD1. The CDR3 is 15 amino acids. The germline V gene has CDR1 MDHEN and CDR2 SYDVKM. J was trimmed by 5 bases and V by 6 bases; bases with no gene match: 10. The CDR3 bases are TGTGCCAGCAGGCTCACCGGGACAGGGGTCAACGAGCAGTACTTC. This encodes CASRLTGTGVNEQYF.

The CDR3 spells CASSLRGSGYNEQFF. The CDR3 coding sequence is TGTGCCAGCAGCTTACGGGGTTCGGGGTACAATGAGCAGTTCTTC. This rearrangement joins TRBV7-9 to TRBJ2-1; D perhaps matches TRBD2 (5 bases). CDR1 and CDR2 (germline): SEHNR, FQNEAQ (reference sequence). Trimming shortened V by 2 bases and J by 4 bases, and 12 bases separated the two germline ends. There are 15 residues in the CDR3.